The present T cell receptor (beta chain) was sequenced within a study of Ad26.COV2.S vaccination and SARS-CoV-2 variants. Overall study context: Enrollment placed the donor in the COV1001 Ad26.COV2.S trial arm. In the study, Ad26.COV2.S was injected intramuscularly once, or twice 56 days apart.

Looked up from germline, CDR1 is SEHNR and CDR2 is FQNEAQ (reference sequence). The CDR3 covers 15 residues. V was pared by 2 bases and J by 7 bases, with 17 bases between. The data were produced by immunoSEQ multiplex PCR, yet TCRdb's version contains in-frame clones alone and is incomplete. The table shows about 420,000 clones, with roughly 90% occurring only once. Treatment meaning: over 15 received Ad26.COV2.S at low or high dose, single or two shots; several received placebo; per-sample allocation not given. After the first vaccine or placebo injection, samples were drawn on day 63. An adult donor aged 18-55 years was enrolled in Boston. As its vector, the vaccine had Ad26, which expressed Wuhan-strain SARS-CoV-2 spike.

The sample consisted of peripheral blood, taken in a trial of Ad26.COV2.S vaccine versus placebo. The rearrangement uses TRBV7-9 and TRBJ1-1, with D perhaps matching TRBD1 (6 bases). This clonotype was obtained from a person aged 18-65 years who received the Ad26.COV2.S COVID-19 vaccine or a placebo. The DNA of the CDR3 is TGTGCCAGCAGCTTATCCCCGCGGGGGGGACATGAAGCTTTCTTT. The encoded protein is CASSLSPRGGHEAFF.